This T cell receptor beta chain was sequenced during a study of CD8+ T cells in alopecia areata. Study-level information: Treatment comprised oral tofacitinib, 5 to 10 mg twice daily, in treated patients. Scoring treated patients' severity relied on the percentage of scalp area affected.

Treatment in this sample: oral pan-JAK inhibitor, 5-10 mg twice daily. It was from alopecia areata patients that lesional scalp punch biopsies and peripheral blood were collected. On this clone: The antigen is not known.

Investigators isolated RNA and reverse transcribed it into cDNA to act as the sequencing template. Here immunoSEQ multiplex PCR was the method, and the copy in TCRdb shows in-frame clones only, minus some. This sample yields about 190,000 clones, of which 64% are seen a single time; around 4% belongs to the top ten. Whole-study results and caveats: Scalp clonality, along with expanded CD8+ clones among the top 100, was significantly decreased by tofacitinib.

The clonotype originates from a human donor with alopecia areata. The sample was CD4+ T cells sorted from blood, taken at week 4, from a patient treated with tofacitinib.

CDR3 nucleotide sequence: TGTGCCAGCAGCTTCCAACAGGGGGCAGGGGGAGAGACCCAGTACTTC. Its translation: CASSFQQGAGGETQYF. The V and J genes are TRBV7-2 and TRBJ2-5; TRBD1 matches at 9 bases. Germline-derived CDR1 and CDR2 are SGHTA and FQGNSA. The junction had 9 bases not matched to a gene; V was cut back by 3 bases and J by 4 bases. The CDR3 runs 16 residues.